Listed below are T cell receptor beta chains from one sample, sequenced in a study of cytomegalovirus exposure and HLA in healthy donors. Clones were read by immunoSEQ multiplex PCR, and TCRdb kept only the in-frame ones, dropping some. The sample includes roughly 82,000 clones, approximately 70% seen only once; the top ten take around 10%. Specimen: PBMCs. Source of these receptors: a woman aged 35 to 49 in good health and CMV-seropositive. Both conserved end residues are part of each CDR3. Fields, in order: J gene, D gene, clone size, V gene, CDR3 DNA, CDR3 protein. D genes are given only for firm matches. Clone size is not always given. Where it is, it says once, few, many or a class for expanded clones.

>TRBJ2-3|-|-|TRBV7-3
TGTGCCAGCAGCCAGGGGAAAATCACAGATACGCAGTATTTT
CASSQGKITDTQYF
>TRBJ2-5|-|-|TRBV15
TGTGCCACCAGCAGAGATCAGGGTAGCCGAGAGACCCAGTACTTC
CATSRDQGSRETQYF
>TRBJ1-2|TRBD1|-|TRBV7-8
TGTGCCAGCAGCCCCCCGGGACCCGGGACAGGGGGCCTAGATGGCTACACCTTC
CASSPPGPGTGGLDGYTF
>TRBJ1-5|-|-|TRBV6-1
TGCGCCAGCAGTGACAGGTCAAGTTGGACAGCTAGCAATCAGCCCCAGCATTTT
CASSDRSSWTASNQPQHF
>TRBJ1-2|-|-|TRBV27
TGTGCCAGCAGGCTAACAGGGCGCCCCTTGGATGGCTACACCTTC
CASRLTGRPLDGYTF
>TRBJ2-7|TRBD1|few|TRBV6-6
TGTGCCAGCAGTAAGACCGGGACAGGGGACTACGAGCAGTACTTC
CASSKTGTGDYEQYF
>TRBJ1-1|TRBD1|-|TRBV6-5
TGTGCCAGCAGGACCGGGACAGTAAAAGCTTTCTTT
CASRTGTVKAFF
>TRBJ1-4|TRBD1|-|TRBV2
TGTGCCAGCAGTGAAGGGACAGGTGATGAAAAACTGTTTTTT
CASSEGTGDEKLFF
>TRBJ1-5|-|-|TRBV30
TGTGCCTGGAGCGGGAACAGTGGTGGACAGCCCCAGCATTTT
CAWSGNSGGQPQHF
>TRBJ1-4|TRBD1|-|TRBV14
TGTGCCAGCAGCCAAGTGACAGGGAGGAATGAAAAACTGTTTTTT
CASSQVTGRNEKLFF
>TRBJ2-5|TRBD2|-|TRBV7-9
TGTGCCAGCAGCCAAACTAGCGGGGAGACCCAGTACTTC
CASSQTSGETQYF
>TRBJ1-5|-|-|TRBV30
TGTGCCTGGAGTCCGCAGAATAATCAGCCCCAGCATTTT
CAWSPQNNQPQHF
>TRBJ2-7|-|-|TRBV28
TGTGCCAGCAGTTTATGGTCGCTAGCGAGATCCTACGAGCAGTACTTC
CASSLWSLARSYEQYF
>TRBJ2-7|TRBD1|once|TRBV30
TGTGCCTGGACGTGGACAGGGGGCCAAGAGCAGTACTTC
CAWTWTGGQEQYF
>TRBJ2-1|-|-|TRBV5-1
TGCGCCAGCAGCACCAGTCTAGGCTCCTACAATGAGCAGTTCTTC
CASSTSLGSYNEQFF
>TRBJ1-1|-|-|TRBV2
TGTGCCAGCCTGACAGAACAGAACACTGAAGCTTTCTTT
CASLTEQNTEAFF
>TRBJ2-7|TRBD1|-|TRBV14
TGTGCCAGCAGGCCAAGGACAGGGTACGAGCAGTACTTC
CASRPRTGYEQYF
>TRBJ1-5|-|-|TRBV19
TGTGCCAGTAGTACCCGGACATTTGGATATAGCAATCAGCCCCAGCATTTT
CASSTRTFGYSNQPQHF
>TRBJ2-7|TRBD1|-|TRBV5-1
TGCGCCAGCAGATCGACAGGGTTCTACGAGCAGTACTTC
CASRSTGFYEQYF
>TRBJ2-3|TRBD1|many|TRBV12-5
TGTGCTAGTGGGGACTTTGGAGGGACAGGGATATTTGCTACGCAGTATTTT
CASGDFGGTGIFATQYF
>TRBJ2-5|-|-|TRBV28
TGTGCCAGCAGTCCTGACAGCCCGCCAGAGGAGACCCAGTACTTC
CASSPDSPPEETQYF
>TRBJ2-3|-|-|TRBV4-1
TGCGCCAGCAGCCAGTCGGACATGGGATTCACAGATACGCAGTATTTT
CASSQSDMGFTDTQYF
>TRBJ1-1|-|-|TRBV30
TGTGCCTGGAGTGTAGGGCAGGGGACTGAAGCTTTCTTT
CAWSVGQGTEAFF
>TRBJ1-1|-|-|TRBV6-5
TGTGCCAGCAGTTACTCGGATTCGGTAGCGAACACTGAAGCTTTCTTT
CASSYSDSVANTEAFF
>TRBJ2-6|-|-|TRBV9
TGTGCCAGCAGCCCGCGAGGGGGGGGCGTTTCTGGGGCCAACGTCCTGACTTTC
CASSPRGGGVSGANVLTF
>TRBJ1-5|-|few|TRBV30
TGTGCCTGGAGTGTACCAGGGAATCAGCCCCAGCATTTT
CAWSVPGNQPQHF
>TRBJ1-5|-|few|TRBV6-6
TGTGCCAGCAGGAGACTAGGGCCTCAGGATCAGCCCCAGCATTTT
CASRRLGPQDQPQHF
>TRBJ2-5|-|-|TRBV21-1
TGTGCCAGCAGCTCCCCGGACAGGGCAAAAGAAGAGACCCAGTACTTC
CASSSPDRAKEETQYF
>TRBJ2-1|-|few|TRBV4-1
TGTGCCAGCAGCCAAGAAAGCGGAGGCTCCTACAATGAGCAGTTCTTC
CASSQESGGSYNEQFF
>TRBJ2-2|TRBD1|once|TRBV29-1
TGCAGCGCCCTGGGACAGATGAACACCGGGGAGCTGTTTTTT
CSALGQMNTGELFF
>TRBJ1-2|-|-|TRBV7-2
TGTGCCAGCAGCTTAGATTTACGGGCTAACTATGGCTACACCTTC
CASSLDLRANYGYTF
>TRBJ2-2|-|few|TRBV2
TGTGCCAGCACTACAGGGAGGGCCGGGGAGCTGTTTTTT
CASTTGRAGELFF
>TRBJ2-2|TRBD2|-|TRBV7-7
TGTGCTAGCAGCTTAAGCGGGGGGAACACCGGGGAGCTGTTTTTT
CASSLSGGNTGELFF
>TRBJ2-7|TRBD1|-|TRBV6-5
TGTGCCAGCAGTTACAAGCAGGGGGCCTACGAGCAGTACTTC
CASSYKQGAYEQYF
>TRBJ1-1|-|-|TRBV5-1
TGCGCCAGCAGCGGACAGCAAATGAACACTGAAGCTTTCTTT
CASSGQQMNTEAFF
>TRBJ1-3|-|-|TRBV5-1
TGCGCCAGCTCCGACAGTACCACTGGAAACACCATATATTTT
CASSDSTTGNTIYF
>TRBJ1-5|TRBD1|-|TRBV5-5
TGTGCCAGCAGCCCCGGGACAGGGGCTACTCAGCCCCAGCATTTT
CASSPGTGATQPQHF
>TRBJ1-1|-|-|TRBV7-2
TGTGCCAGCAGCTCAGGCAGGGGATATTACTCTGAAGCTTTCTTT
CASSSGRGYYSEAFF
>TRBJ2-1|TRBD2|-|TRBV10-2
TGCGCCAGCAGTGATTGGGGAGGGAGGGTGGACAATGAGCAGTTCTTC
CASSDWGGRVDNEQFF
>TRBJ1-1|-|-|TRBV6-5
TGTGCCAGCAGTTACACTCCGACAGCCACTGAAGCTTTCTTT
CASSYTPTATEAFF
>TRBJ1-5|-|-|TRBV18
TGTGCCAGCTCACCGTCAGATAATCAGCCCCAGCATTTT
CASSPSDNQPQHF
>TRBJ2-7|TRBD2|-|TRBV7-8
TGTGCCAGCAGCTTAGAGGGGCAGCGGGGGGGCACGTACTTC
CASSLEGQRGGTYF
>TRBJ2-3|-|few|TRBV11-2
TGTGCCAGCAGCTTAGGCGTCCTTGGTCGGGGGAGCACAGATACGCAGTATTTT
CASSLGVLGRGSTDTQYF
>TRBJ2-7|-|-|TRBV9
TGTGCCAGCAGCGTATCGGGGGGCGGTTACGAGCAGTACTTC
CASSVSGGGYEQYF
>TRBJ2-3|-|few|TRBV10-2
TGCGCCAGCAGTGATACTAGAGTGCAGTATTTT
CASSDTRVQYF
>TRBJ2-3|TRBD1|-|TRBV4-1
TGCGCCAGCAGCCAAACCGGGACAGGGGTGGCAGATACGCAGTATTTT
CASSQTGTGVADTQYF
>TRBJ1-2|TRBD1|-|TRBV6-1
TGTGTCAGCAGGGGGACGGGGGGTAACTATGGCTACACCTTC
CVSRGTGGNYGYTF
>TRBJ2-7|TRBD1|-|TRBV6-1
TGTGCCAGCACTCCGACAGGGGGCGCCTACGAGCAGTACTTC
CASTPTGGAYEQYF
>TRBJ1-5|-|-|TRBV19
TGTGCCAGTAGTGAGGGCCCTTATAGCAATCAGCCCCAGCATTTT
CASSEGPYSNQPQHF
>TRBJ1-5|TRBD1|-|TRBV28
TGTGCCAGCAGTTTGTCCGGGACAGGGGACGGTCAGCCCCAGCATTTT
CASSLSGTGDGQPQHF
>TRBJ2-7|TRBD2|-|TRBV28
TGTGCCAGCAGTTTAGAGGGGACTAGCTTACCCTACGAGCAGTACTTC
CASSLEGTSLPYEQYF
>TRBJ2-5|-|-|TRBV28
TGTGCCAGCAGTTTATCTCAAGGGGCCCAGTACTTC
CASSLSQGAQYF
>TRBJ2-3|TRBD1|few|TRBV9
TGTGCCAGCAGCGTAGATGGACAGGGGGGAGATACGCAGTATTTT
CASSVDGQGGDTQYF
>TRBJ1-2|TRBD1|-|TRBV19
TGTGCCAGTAGTATAGCGGGGACAGGGGAGAACTATGGCTACACCTTC
CASSIAGTGENYGYTF
>TRBJ1-1|-|-|TRBV14
TGTGCCAGCAGCCAAGCTCCGAGGACTGAAGCTTTCTTT
CASSQAPRTEAFF
>TRBJ1-2|-|-|TRBV6-5
TGTGCCAGCAGTTACTCGGTTTCCAGGGGTGGCTATGGCTACACCTTC
CASSYSVSRGGYGYTF
>TRBJ2-5|-|-|TRBV15
TGTGCCACCAGCAGAGTCACACATCAAGAGACCCAGTACTTC
CATSRVTHQETQYF
>TRBJ1-5|-|-|TRBV19
TGTGCCAGTGCTTTTCAGGGGAATCAGCCCCAGCATTTT
CASAFQGNQPQHF
>TRBJ2-1|TRBD2|-|TRBV2
TGTGCCAGCAGCGGAGGACTAGCGGGAATGTTTGAGCAGTTCTTC
CASSGGLAGMFEQFF
>TRBJ2-2|TRBD1|-|TRBV27
TGTGCCAGCAAGTCAGGGGGGAACACCGGGGAGCTGTTTTTT
CASKSGGNTGELFF